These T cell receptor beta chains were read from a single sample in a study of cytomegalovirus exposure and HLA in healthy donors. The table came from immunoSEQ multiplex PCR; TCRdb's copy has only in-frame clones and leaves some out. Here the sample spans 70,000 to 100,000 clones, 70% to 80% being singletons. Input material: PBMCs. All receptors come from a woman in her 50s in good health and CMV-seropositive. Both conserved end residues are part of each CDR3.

CDR3 protein: CASSFGTGAGYGYTF
V gene: TRBV13
J gene: TRBJ1-2

CDR3 protein: CASSLGPGTDTQYF
V gene: TRBV5-6
J gene: TRBJ2-3

CDR3 protein: CAITGTIGVRLVKNSNQPQHF
V gene: TRBV21-1
J gene: TRBJ1-5

CDR3 protein: CASSVGRTSVMETQYF
V gene: TRBV9
J gene: TRBJ2-5

CDR3 protein: CASSDEPGDTQYF
V gene: TRBV7-3
J gene: TRBJ2-3

CDR3 protein: CASSLEGRGLYEQYF
V gene: TRBV5-5
J gene: TRBJ2-7

CDR3 protein: CASSFRDTNTEAFF
V gene: TRBV9
J gene: TRBJ1-1

CDR3 protein: CASSITRTGGNEQFF
V gene: TRBV19
J gene: TRBJ2-1

CDR3 protein: CASTVSGNTIYF
V gene: TRBV6-1
J gene: TRBJ1-3

CDR3 protein: CASSLHESTDTQYF
V gene: TRBV27
J gene: TRBJ2-3

CDR3 protein: CASSPFLTGVTGELFF
V gene: TRBV6-6
J gene: TRBJ2-2

CDR3 protein: CASSLALKMGRGQPQHF
V gene: TRBV7-9
J gene: TRBJ1-5

CDR3 protein: CASSPTGGPLGTEAFF
V gene: TRBV7-3
J gene: TRBJ1-1

CDR3 protein: CSVDTREGYNEQFF
V gene: TRBV29-1
J gene: TRBJ2-1

CDR3 protein: CASSQDIGQNTEAFF
V gene: TRBV14
J gene: TRBJ1-1

CDR3 protein: CAWSKARGSYEQYF
V gene: TRBV30
J gene: TRBJ2-7

CDR3 protein: CAISERQGATNEQFF
V gene: TRBV10-3
J gene: TRBJ2-1

CDR3 protein: CASSRGPGELFF
V gene: TRBV7-9
J gene: TRBJ2-2

CDR3 protein: CASSERGQGAQYF
V gene: TRBV9
J gene: TRBJ2-4

CDR3 protein: CASTGGASSAGELFF
V gene: TRBV6-5
J gene: TRBJ2-2

CDR3 protein: CASSPGVGEAFF
V gene: TRBV7-3
J gene: TRBJ1-1

CDR3 protein: CASSEGTGLVSDTQYF
V gene: TRBV11-1
J gene: TRBJ2-3

CDR3 protein: CASTPGQGYGYTF
V gene: TRBV5-1
J gene: TRBJ1-2

CDR3 protein: CASSDDQGAAGANVLTF
V gene: TRBV2
J gene: TRBJ2-6

CDR3 protein: CASSWGGTNYGYTF
V gene: TRBV4-1
J gene: TRBJ1-2

CDR3 protein: CASSSLSTGPGYTF
V gene: TRBV5-1
J gene: TRBJ1-2

CDR3 protein: CAWSLGGRWTEAFF
V gene: TRBV30
J gene: TRBJ1-1

CDR3 protein: CASRTITDTQYF
V gene: TRBV10-1
J gene: TRBJ2-3

CDR3 protein: CASSPRGPSAEAFF
V gene: TRBV7-2
J gene: TRBJ1-1

CDR3 protein: CASSLKPRDRSSAGTQYF
V gene: TRBV7-9
J gene: TRBJ2-3

CDR3 protein: CASSPSSSGNTIYF
V gene: TRBV5-1
J gene: TRBJ1-3

CDR3 protein: CAIPAPPTGSLRDEQYF
V gene: TRBV10-3
J gene: -

CDR3 protein: CASSLTGQGDDGEKLFF
V gene: TRBV5-1
J gene: TRBJ1-4

CDR3 protein: CSSSAYRGTGRLGDTQYF
V gene: TRBV7-9
J gene: TRBJ2-3

CDR3 protein: CASSSTSAGYNEQFF
V gene: TRBV7-3
J gene: TRBJ2-1

CDR3 protein: CASSIGATNEKLFF
V gene: TRBV19
J gene: TRBJ1-4

CDR3 protein: CASTLAGEGDEQFF
V gene: TRBV10-2
J gene: TRBJ2-1

CDR3 protein: CASSPYGGGSNEQFF
V gene: TRBV7-9
J gene: TRBJ2-1

CDR3 protein: CASSDSRQYYGYTF
V gene: TRBV9
J gene: TRBJ1-2

CDR3 protein: CASSEDGAHNNEQFF
V gene: TRBV6-1
J gene: TRBJ2-1

CDR3 protein: CASSLGFSGGVTDTQYF
V gene: TRBV5-1
J gene: TRBJ2-3

CDR3 protein: CASSSVNLYNEQFF
V gene: TRBV9
J gene: TRBJ2-1

CDR3 protein: CAPPHREGRGPGELFF
V gene: TRBV7-3
J gene: TRBJ2-2

CDR3 protein: CASSGDNGGTQYF
V gene: TRBV6-4
J gene: TRBJ2-5

CDR3 protein: CASTRDTGAGANVLTF
V gene: TRBV19
J gene: TRBJ2-6

CDR3 protein: CASSVFGEGEDF
V gene: TRBV2
J gene: TRBJ2-7

CDR3 protein: CASSPVGGAADTQYF
V gene: TRBV18
J gene: TRBJ2-3